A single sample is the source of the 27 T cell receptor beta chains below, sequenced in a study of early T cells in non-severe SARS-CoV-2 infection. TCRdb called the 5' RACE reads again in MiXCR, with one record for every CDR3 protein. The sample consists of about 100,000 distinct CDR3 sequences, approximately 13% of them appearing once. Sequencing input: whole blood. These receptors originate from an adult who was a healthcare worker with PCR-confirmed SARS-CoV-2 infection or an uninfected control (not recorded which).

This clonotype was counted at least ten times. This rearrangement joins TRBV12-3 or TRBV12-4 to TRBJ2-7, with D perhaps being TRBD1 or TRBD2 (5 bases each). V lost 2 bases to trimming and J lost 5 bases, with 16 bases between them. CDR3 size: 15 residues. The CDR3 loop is CASSLSGTPRDEQYF. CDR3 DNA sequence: TGTGCCAGCAGTTTATCCGGGACCCCGAGAGACGAGCAGTACTTC.

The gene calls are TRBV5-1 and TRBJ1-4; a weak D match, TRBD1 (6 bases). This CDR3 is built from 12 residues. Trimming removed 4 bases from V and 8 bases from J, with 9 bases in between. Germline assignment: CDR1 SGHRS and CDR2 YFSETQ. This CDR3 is CASSQDREKLFF. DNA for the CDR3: TGCGCCAGCAGCCAGGACAGAGAAAAACTGTTTTTT.

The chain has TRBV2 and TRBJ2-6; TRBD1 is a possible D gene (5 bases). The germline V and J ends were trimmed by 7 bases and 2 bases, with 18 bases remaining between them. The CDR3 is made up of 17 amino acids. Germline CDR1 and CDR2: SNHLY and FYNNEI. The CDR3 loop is CASMTETTRTGANVLTF. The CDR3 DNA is TGTGCCAGCATGACAGAAACTACTCGAACTGGGGCCAACGTCCTGACTTTC.

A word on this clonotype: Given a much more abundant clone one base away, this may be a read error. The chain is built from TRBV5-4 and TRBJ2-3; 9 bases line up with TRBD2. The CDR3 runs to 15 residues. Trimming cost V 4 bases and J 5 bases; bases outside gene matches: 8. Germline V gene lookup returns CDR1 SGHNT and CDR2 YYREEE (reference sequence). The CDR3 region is CASSRGGVLIDTQYF. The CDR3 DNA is TGTGCCAGCAGCCGCGGGGGGGTGTTGATAGATACGCAGTATTTT.

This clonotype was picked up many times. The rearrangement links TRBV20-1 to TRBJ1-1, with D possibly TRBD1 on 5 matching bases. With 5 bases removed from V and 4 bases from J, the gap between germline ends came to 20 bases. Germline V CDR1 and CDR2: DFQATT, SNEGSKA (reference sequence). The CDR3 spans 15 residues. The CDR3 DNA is TGCAGTGCTGGGGATACTAAAGGTGGGGGCACTGAAGCTTTCTTT. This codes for CSAGDTKGGGTEAFF.

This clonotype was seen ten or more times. The CDR3 is CSVEDRGAGNQPNYGYTF. The CDR3 DNA reads TGCAGCGTTGAAGATCGAGGAGCGGGAAACCAACCTAACTATGGCTACACCTTC. The chain carries TRBV29-1 and TRBJ1-2, with D hard to call. The V end was cut by 0 bases, the J end by 0 bases, with 20 bases between. The CDR3 is 18 amino acids. Germline V lookup: CDR1 SQVTM, CDR2 ANQGSEA.

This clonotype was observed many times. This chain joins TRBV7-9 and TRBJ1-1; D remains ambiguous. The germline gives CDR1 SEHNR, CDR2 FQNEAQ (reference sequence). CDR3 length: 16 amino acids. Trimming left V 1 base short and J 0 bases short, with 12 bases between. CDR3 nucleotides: TGTGCCAGCAGCTTAGATCCAGGATTTCTGAACACTGAAGCTTTCTTT. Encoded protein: CASSLDPGFLNTEAFF.

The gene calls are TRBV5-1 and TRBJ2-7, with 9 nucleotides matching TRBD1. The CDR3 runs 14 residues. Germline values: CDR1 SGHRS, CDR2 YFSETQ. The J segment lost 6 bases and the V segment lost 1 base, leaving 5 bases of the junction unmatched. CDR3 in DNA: TGCGCCAGCAGCTTGCTGGACAGGGGAGGCGAGCAGTACTTC. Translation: CASSLLDRGGEQYF. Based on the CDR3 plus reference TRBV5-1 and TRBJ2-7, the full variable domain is KAGVTQTPRYLIKTRGQQVTLSCSPISGHRSVSWYQQTPGQGLQFLFEYFSETQRNKGNFPGRFSGRQFSNSRSEMNVSTLELGDSALYLCASSLLDRGGEQYFGPGTRLTVT.

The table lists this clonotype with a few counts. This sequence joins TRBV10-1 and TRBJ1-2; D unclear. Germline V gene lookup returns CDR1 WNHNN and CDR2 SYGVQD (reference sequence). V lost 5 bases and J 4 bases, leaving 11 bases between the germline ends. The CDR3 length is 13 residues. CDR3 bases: TGCGCCAGCAGTCCCGCCGGACCCTATGGCTACACCTTC. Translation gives CASSPAGPYGYTF.

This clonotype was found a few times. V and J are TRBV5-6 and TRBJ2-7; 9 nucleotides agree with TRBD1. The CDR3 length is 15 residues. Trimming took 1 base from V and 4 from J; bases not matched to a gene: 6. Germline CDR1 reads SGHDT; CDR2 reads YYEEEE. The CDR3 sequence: CASSLPGQGYYEQYF. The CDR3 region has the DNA TGTGCCAGCAGCTTGCCCGGACAGGGGTATTACGAGCAGTACTTC.

CDR3 residues: CASSAIGTPLPGELFF. As DNA, the CDR3 is TGTGCCAGTAGTGCAATCGGGACCCCCCTTCCAGGGGAGCTGTTTTTT. This sequence joins TRBV19 and TRBJ2-2; the D call may be TRBD1 or TRBD2 (5 bases each). The CDR3 runs to 16 residues. V gave up 5 bases and J gave up 8 bases, with 21 bases separating them. In germline, CDR1 is LNHDA, CDR2 SQIVND (reference sequence).

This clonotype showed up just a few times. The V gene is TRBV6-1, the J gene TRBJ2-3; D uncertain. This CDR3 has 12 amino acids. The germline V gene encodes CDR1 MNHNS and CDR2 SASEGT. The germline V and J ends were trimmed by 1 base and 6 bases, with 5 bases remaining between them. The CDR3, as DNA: TGTGCCAGCAGTGAAGGCTCCGATACGCAGTATTTT. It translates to CASSEGSDTQYF.

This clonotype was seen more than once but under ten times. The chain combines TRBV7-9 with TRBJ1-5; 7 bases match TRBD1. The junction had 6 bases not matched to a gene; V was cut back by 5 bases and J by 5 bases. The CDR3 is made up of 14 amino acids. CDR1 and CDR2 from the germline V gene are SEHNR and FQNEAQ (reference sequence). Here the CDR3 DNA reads TGTGCCAGCAGCCGGGACAGAGGCTATCAGCCCCAGCATTTT. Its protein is CASSRDRGYQPQHF.

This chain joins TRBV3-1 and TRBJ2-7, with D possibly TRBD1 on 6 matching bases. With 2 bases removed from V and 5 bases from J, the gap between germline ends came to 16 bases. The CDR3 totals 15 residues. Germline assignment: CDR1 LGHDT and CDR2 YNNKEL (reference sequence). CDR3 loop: CASSQLTGLGHEQYF. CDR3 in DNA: TGTGCCAGCAGCCAACTGACAGGCTTGGGGCACGAGCAGTACTTC.

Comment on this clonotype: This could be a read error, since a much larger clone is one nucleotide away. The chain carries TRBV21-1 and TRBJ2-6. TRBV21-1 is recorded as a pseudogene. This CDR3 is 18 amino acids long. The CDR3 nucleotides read TGTGCCAGGAGCAAAGGAGGTGGCCGAAGTTGGATGGCCAACGTCCTGACTTTC. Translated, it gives CARSKGGGRSWMANVLTF.

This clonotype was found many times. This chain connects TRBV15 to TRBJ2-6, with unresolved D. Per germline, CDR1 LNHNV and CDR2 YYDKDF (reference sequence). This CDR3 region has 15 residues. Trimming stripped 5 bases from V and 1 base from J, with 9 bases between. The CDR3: CATSGDPSGANVLTF. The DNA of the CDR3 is TGTGCCACCAGCGGCGATCCGTCTGGGGCCAACGTCCTGACTTTC.

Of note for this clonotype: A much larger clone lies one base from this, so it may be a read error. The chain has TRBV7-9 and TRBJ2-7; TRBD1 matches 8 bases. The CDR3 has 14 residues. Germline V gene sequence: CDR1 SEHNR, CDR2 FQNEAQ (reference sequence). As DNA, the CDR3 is TGTGCCAGCAGCAGTGACAGGGGCCGCTACGGGCAGTACTTC. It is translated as CASSSDRGRYGQYF.

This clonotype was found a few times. CDR3 bases: TGTGCCAGCAGCTTAGGGCTAGCAGGGAATGAGCAGTTCTTC. Translation: CASSLGLAGNEQFF. The chain has TRBV7-8 and TRBJ2-1; D may correspond to TRBD1 or TRBD2 (5 bases each). V lost 1 base to trimming and J lost 7 bases, with 11 bases between them. The CDR3 is made up of 14 amino acids. Per the germline V gene, CDR1 is SGHVS and CDR2 is FQNEAQ.

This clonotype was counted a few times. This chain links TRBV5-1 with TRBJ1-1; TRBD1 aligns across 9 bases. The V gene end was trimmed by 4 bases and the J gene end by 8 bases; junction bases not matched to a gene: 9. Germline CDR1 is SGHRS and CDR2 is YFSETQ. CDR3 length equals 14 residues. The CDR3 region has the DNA TGCGCCAGCAGCGCGGGACAGGGATTGACCGAAGCTTTCTTT. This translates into CASSAGQGLTEAFF.

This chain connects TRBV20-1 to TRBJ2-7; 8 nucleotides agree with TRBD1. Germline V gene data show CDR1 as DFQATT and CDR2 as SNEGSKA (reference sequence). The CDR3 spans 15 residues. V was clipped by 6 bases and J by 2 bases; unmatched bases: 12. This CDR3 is CSAATDRAVAYEQYF. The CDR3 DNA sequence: TGCAGTGCCGCTACGGACAGGGCGGTGGCCTACGAGCAGTACTTC.

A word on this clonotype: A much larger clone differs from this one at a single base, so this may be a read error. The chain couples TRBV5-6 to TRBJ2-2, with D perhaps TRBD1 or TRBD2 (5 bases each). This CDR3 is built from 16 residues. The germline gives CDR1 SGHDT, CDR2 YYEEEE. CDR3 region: CVSSWTETAKTGELFF. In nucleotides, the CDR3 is TGTGTCAGCAGCTGGACTGAGACAGCGAAGACCGGGGAGCTGTTTTTT. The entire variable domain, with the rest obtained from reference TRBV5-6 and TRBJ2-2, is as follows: DAGVTQSPTHLIKTRGQQVTLRCSPKSGHDTVSWYQQALGQGPQFIFQYYEEEERQRGNFPDRFSGHQFPNYSSELNVNALLLGDSALYLCVSSWTETAKTGELFFGEGSRLTVL.

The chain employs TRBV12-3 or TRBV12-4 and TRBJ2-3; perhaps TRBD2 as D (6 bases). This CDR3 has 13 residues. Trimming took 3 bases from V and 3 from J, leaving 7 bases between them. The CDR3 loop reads CASSFGGTDTQYF. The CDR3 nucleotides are TGTGCCAGCAGTTTCGGGGGTACAGATACGCAGTATTTT.

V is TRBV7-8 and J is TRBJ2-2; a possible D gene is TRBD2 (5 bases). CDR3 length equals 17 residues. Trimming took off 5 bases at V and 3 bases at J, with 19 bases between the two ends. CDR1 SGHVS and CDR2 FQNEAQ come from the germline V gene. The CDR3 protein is CASSRPGKVGDTGELFF. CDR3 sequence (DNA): TGTGCCAGCAGCCGCCCCGGTAAAGTGGGAGACACCGGGGAGCTGTTTTTT.

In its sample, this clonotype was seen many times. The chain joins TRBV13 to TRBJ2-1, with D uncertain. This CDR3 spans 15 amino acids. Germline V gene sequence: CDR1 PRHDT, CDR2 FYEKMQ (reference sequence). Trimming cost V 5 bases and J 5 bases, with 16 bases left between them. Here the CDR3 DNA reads TGTGCCAGCAGCCTGACATCCCTCATCAACAATGAGCAGTTCTTC. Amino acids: CASSLTSLINNEQFF.

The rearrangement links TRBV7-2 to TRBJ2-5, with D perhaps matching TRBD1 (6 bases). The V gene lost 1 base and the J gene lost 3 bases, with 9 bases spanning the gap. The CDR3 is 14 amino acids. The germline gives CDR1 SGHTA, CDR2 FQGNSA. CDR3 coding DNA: TGTGCCAGCAGCTTAGTTAGGGGGAAAGAGACCCAGTACTTC. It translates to CASSLVRGKETQYF.

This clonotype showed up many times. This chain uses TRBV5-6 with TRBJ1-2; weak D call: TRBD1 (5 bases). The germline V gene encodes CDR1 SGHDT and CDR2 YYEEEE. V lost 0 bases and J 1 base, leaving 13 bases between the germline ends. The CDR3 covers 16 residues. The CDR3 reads CASSLGPAGSNYGYTF. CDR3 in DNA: TGTGCCAGCAGCTTGGGTCCGGCAGGGAGTAACTATGGCTACACCTTC.

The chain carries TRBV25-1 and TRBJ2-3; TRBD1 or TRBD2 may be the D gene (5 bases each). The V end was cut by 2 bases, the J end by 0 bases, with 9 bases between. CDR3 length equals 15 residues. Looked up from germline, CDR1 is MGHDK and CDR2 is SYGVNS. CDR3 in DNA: TGTGCCAGCAGTGAAGGGGGAACTAGCACAGATACGCAGTATTTT. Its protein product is CASSEGGTSTDTQYF.